The TCR beta chain under discussion was sequenced for a study of response to subunit inactivated influenza vaccine. TCRdb recomputed calls from the RT-PCR reads with MiXCR, one row per CDR3 protein. The repertoire has around 790,000 distinct CDR3 sequences, 21% of them found once; the top ten carry roughly a tenth. General study points: Authors suggested seasonal influenza vaccinations each recruit few new T cells.

The CDR3 covers 18 residues. After removal of 2 bases from V and 1 base from J, the junction contained 10 bases not matched to a gene. Germline-derived CDR1 and CDR2 are SNHLY and FYNNEI. As regards this clonotype: As yet, its antigen is unknown.

This specimen was PBMCs from blood, taken approximately 5 days after vaccination. This chain links TRBV2 with TRBJ2-5; 10 bases line up with TRBD1. The TCR sequence derives from a man in his fifties or sixties who received an inactivated influenza vaccine. The CDR3 region is CASSEFWTGGWSQETQYF. CDR3 DNA: TGTGCCAGCAGTGAATTTTGGACAGGGGGTTGGAGCCAAGAGACCCAGTACTTC.